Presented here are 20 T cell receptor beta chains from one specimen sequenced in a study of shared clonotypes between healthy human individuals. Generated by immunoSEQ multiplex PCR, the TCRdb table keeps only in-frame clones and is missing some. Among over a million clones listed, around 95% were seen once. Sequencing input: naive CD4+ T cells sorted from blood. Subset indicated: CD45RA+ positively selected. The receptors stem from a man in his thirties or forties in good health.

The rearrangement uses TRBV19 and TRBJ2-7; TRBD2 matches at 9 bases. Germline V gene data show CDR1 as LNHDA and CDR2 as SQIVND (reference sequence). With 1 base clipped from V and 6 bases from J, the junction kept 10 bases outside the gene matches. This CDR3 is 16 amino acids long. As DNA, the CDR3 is TGTGCCAGTAGTATAGTCGGCGGGAGGGCCCCCTCCGAGCAGTACTTC. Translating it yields CASSIVGGRAPSEQYF.

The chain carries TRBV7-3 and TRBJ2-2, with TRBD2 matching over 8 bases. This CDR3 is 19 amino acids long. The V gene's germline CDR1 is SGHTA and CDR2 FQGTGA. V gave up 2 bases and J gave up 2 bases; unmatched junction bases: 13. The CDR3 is CASSLSPAGRARNTGELFF. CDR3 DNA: TGTGCCAGCAGCTTATCCCCCGCCGGGAGGGCCCGCAACACCGGGGAGCTGTTTTTT.

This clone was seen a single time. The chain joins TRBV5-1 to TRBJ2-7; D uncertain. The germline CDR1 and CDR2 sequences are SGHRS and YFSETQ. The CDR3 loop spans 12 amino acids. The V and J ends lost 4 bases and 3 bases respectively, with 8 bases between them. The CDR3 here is CASSKDNYEQYF. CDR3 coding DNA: TGCGCCAGCAGCAAGGATAACTACGAGCAGTACTTC.

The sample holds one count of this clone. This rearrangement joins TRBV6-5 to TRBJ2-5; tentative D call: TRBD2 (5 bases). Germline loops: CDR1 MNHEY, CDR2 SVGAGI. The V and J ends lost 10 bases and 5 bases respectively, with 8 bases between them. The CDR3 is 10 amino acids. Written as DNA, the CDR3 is TGTGCCACCTGGAGGGAGACCCAGTACTTC. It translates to CATWRETQYF.

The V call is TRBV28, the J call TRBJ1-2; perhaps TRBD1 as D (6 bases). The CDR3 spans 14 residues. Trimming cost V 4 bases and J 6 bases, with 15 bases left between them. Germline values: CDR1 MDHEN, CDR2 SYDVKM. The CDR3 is CASSSPSRDNGYTF. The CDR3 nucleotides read TGTGCCAGCAGTTCACCCTCCAGGGACAATGGCTACACCTTC.

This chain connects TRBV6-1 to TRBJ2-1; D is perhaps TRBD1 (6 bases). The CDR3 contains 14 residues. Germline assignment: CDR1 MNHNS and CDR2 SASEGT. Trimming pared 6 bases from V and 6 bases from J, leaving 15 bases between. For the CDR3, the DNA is TGTGCCAGCAGAGGGGACATAGTAATCAATGAGCAGTTCTTC. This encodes CASRGDIVINEQFF.

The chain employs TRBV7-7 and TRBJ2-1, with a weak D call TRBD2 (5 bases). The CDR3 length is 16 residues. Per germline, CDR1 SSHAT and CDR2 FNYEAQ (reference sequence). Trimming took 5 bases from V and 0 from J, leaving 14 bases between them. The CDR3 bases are TGTGCCAGCAGCAACCTAGCTCAGAGCTCCTACAATGAGCAGTTCTTC. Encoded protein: CASSNLAQSSYNEQFF.

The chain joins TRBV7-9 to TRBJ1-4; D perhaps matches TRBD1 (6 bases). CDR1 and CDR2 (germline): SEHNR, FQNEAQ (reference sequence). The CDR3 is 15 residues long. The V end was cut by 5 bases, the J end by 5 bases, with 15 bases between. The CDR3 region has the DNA TGTGCCAGCAGCCCCGGACAGTCCGGGAATGAAAAACTGTTTTTT. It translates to CASSPGQSGNEKLFF. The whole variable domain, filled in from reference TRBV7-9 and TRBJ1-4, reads DTGVSQNPRHKITKRGQNVTFRCDPISEHNRLYWYRQTLGQGPEFLTYFQNEAQLEKSRLLSDRFSAERPKGSFSTLEIQRTEQGDSAMYLCASSPGQSGNEKLFFGSGTQLSVL.

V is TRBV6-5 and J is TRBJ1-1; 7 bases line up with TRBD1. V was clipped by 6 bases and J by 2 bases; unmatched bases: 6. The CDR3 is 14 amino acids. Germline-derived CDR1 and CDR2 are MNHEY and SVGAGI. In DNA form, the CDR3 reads TGTGCCAGCAGGTACAGGGGAACTAACACTGAAGCTTTCTTT. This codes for CASRYRGTNTEAFF.

The CDR3 nucleotides are TGTGCCAGCAGCTTCTTTGGGCCCAAAAACATTCAGTACTTC. Translated: CASSFFGPKNIQYF. The rearrangement uses TRBV7-8 and TRBJ2-4; D uncertain. The CDR3 has 14 residues. The germline V gene encodes CDR1 SGHVS and CDR2 FQNEAQ. V shed 3 bases and J shed 2 bases, with 8 bases lying between them.

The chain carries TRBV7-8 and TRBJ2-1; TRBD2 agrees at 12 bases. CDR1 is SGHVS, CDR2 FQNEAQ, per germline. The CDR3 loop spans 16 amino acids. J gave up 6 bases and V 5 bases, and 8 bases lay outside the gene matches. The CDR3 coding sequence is TGTGCCAGCAGCCCGTACCTAGCGGGAGGGGGCAATGAGCAGTTCTTC. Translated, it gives CASSPYLAGGGNEQFF.

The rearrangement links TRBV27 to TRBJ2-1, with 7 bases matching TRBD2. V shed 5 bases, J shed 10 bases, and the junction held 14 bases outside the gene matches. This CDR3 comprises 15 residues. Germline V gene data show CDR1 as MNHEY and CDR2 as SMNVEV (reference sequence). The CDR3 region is CASSPLGGRSGEQFF. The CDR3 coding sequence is TGTGCCAGCAGTCCCCTGGGCGGGAGAAGTGGGGAGCAGTTCTTC.

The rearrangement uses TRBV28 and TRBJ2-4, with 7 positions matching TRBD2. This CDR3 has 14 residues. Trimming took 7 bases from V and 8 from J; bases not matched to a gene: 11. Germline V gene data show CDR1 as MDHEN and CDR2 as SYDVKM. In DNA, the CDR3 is TGTGCCAGCAAGAGGGGAGGGTCGGGGGACATTCAGTACTTC. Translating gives CASKRGGSGDIQYF.

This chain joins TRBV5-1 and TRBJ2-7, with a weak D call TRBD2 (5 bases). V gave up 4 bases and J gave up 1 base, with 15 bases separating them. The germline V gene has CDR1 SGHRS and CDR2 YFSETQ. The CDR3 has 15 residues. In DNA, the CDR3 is TGCGCCAGCAGCGGCGCCGGGGTCCCTTCCTACGAGCAGTACTTC. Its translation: CASSGAGVPSYEQYF.

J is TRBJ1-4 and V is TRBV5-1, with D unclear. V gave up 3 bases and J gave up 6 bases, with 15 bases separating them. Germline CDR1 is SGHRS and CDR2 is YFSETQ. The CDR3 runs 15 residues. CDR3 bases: TGCGCCAGCAGCTCACAGACCGGGAGGGATGAAAAACTGTTTTTT. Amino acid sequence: CASSSQTGRDEKLFF.

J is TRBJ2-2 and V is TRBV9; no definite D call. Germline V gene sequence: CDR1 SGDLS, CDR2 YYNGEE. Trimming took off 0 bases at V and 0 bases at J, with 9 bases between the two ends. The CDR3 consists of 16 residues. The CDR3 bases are TGTGCCAGCAGCGTAGCTAGTTCAGCGAACACCGGGGAGCTGTTTTTT. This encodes CASSVASSANTGELFF.

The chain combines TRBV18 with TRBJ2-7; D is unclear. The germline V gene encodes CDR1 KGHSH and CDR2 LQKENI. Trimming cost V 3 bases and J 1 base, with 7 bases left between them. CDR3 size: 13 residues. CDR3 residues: CASSPDGSYEQYF. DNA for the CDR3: TGTGCCAGCTCACCGGACGGATCCTACGAGCAGTACTTC.

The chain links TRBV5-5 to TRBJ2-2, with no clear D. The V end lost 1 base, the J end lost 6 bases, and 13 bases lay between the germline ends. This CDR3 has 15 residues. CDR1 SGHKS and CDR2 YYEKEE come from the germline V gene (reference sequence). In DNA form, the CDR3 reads TGTGCCAGCAGCTTGACACCCTACGGACCCGGGGAGCTGTTTTTT. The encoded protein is CASSLTPYGPGELFF. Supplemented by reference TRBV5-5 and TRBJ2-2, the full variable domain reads DAGVTQSPTHLIKTRGQQVTLRCSPISGHKSVSWYQQVLGQGPQFIFQYYEKEERGRGNFPDRFSARQFPNYSSELNVNALLLGDSALYLCASSLTPYGPGELFFGEGSRLTVL.

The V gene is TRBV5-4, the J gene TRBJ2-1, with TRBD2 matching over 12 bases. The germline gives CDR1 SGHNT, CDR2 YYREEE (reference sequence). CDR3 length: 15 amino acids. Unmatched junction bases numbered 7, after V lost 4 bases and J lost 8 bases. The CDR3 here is CASSDQLAGGYEQFF. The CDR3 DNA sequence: TGTGCCAGCAGCGATCAACTAGCGGGAGGATATGAGCAGTTCTTC.

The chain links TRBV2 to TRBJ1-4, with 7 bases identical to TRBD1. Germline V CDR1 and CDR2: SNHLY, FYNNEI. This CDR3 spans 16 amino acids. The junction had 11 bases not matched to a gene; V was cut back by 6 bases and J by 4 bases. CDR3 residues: CASSVPAGQLNEKLFF. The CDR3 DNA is TGTGCCAGCAGCGTCCCAGCGGGACAGCTTAATGAAAAACTGTTTTTT.